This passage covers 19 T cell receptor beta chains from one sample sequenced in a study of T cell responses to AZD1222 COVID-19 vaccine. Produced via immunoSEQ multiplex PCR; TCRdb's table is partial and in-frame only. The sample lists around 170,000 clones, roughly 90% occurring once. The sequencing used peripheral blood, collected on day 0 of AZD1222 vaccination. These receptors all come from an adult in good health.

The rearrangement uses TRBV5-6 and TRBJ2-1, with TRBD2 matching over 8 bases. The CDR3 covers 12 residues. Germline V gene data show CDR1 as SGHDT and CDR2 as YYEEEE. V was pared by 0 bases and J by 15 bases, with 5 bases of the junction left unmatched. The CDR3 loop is CASSLGGTRRFF. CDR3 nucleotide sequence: TGTGCCAGCAGCTTGGGGGGGACTAGGCGGTTCTTC.

CDR3 sequence reads: CASSPLPGDEDGYTF. In nucleotides, the CDR3 is TGTGCCAGCTCACCCCTCCCGGGGGATGAGGATGGCTACACCTTC. The chain links TRBV18 to TRBJ1-2, with D maybe TRBD1 (5 bases). The CDR3 spans 15 residues. V was clipped by 3 bases and J by 6 bases, with 17 bases between them. In germline, CDR1 is KGHSH, CDR2 LQKENI.

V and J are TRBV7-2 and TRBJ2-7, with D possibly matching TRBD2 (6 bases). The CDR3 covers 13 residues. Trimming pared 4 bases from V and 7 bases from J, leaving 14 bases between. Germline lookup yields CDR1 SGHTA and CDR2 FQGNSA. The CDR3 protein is CASSSFGGREQYF. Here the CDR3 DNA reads TGTGCCAGCAGCTCCTTCGGTGGGAGGGAGCAGTACTTC.

The CDR3 reads CASSLGTGRWGYTF. Written as DNA, the CDR3 is TGTGCCAGTAGTCTCGGGACAGGGAGATGGGGCTACACCTTC. This chain joins TRBV19 and TRBJ1-2; TRBD1 aligns across 9 bases. This CDR3 is built from 14 residues. CDR1 is LNHDA and CDR2 is SQIVND in the germline V gene (reference sequence). J was trimmed by 8 bases and V by 5 bases; bases with no gene match: 9.

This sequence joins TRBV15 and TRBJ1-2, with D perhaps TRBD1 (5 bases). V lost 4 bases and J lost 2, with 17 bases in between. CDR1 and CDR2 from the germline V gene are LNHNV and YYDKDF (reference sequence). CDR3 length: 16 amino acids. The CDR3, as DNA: TGTGCCACCAGCACCCACTCCCTGGGGGGGAACTATGGCTACACCTTC. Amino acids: CATSTHSLGGNYGYTF.

This chain's CDR3 is CASSPWQGVKSTEAFF. For the CDR3, the DNA is TGTGCCAGCAGCCCCTGGCAGGGAGTAAAGAGCACTGAAGCTTTCTTT. The V gene is TRBV3-1 (or the pseudogene TRBV3-2), the J gene TRBJ1-1, with a weak D call TRBD1 (5 bases). The CDR3 runs 16 residues. Germline CDR1 is LGHDT and CDR2 is YNNKEL (reference sequence). Trimming cost V 4 bases and J 4 bases, with 19 bases left between them.

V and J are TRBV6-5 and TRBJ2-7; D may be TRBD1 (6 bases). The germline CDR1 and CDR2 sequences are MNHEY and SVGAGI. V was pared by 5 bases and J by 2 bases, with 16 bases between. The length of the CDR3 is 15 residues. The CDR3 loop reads CASSPQTGLPYEQYF. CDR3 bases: TGTGCCAGCAGTCCCCAAACAGGGCTCCCCTACGAGCAGTACTTC.

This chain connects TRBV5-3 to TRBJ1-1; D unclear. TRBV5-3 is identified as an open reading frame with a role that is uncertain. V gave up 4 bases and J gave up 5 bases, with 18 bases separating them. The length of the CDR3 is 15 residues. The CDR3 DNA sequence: TGTGCCAGAAGCCCCGGGTGGATGGGCCAGACTGAAGCTTTCTTT. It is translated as CARSPGWMGQTEAFF.

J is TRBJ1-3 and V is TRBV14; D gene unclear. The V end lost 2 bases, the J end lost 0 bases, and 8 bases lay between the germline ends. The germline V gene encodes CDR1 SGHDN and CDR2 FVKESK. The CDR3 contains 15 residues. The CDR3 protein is CASSQLDYSGNTIYF. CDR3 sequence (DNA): TGTGCCAGCAGCCAACTAGACTACTCTGGAAACACCATATATTTT. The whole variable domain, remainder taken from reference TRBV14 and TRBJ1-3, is EAGVTQFPSHSVIEKGQTVTLRCDPISGHDNLYWYRRVMGKEIKFLLHFVKESKQDESGMPNNRFLAERTGGTYSTLKVQPAELEDSGVYFCASSQLDYSGNTIYFGEGSWLTVV.

For the CDR3, the DNA is TGTGCCAGCAAAGTTTTAGCAGCCTCCTACAATGAGCAGTTCTTC. Amino acids: CASKVLAASYNEQFF. The chain uses TRBV7-9 and TRBJ2-1; no clear D. Trimming took off 7 bases at V and 0 bases at J, with 13 bases between the two ends. Germline assignment: CDR1 SEHNR and CDR2 FQNEAQ (reference sequence). The CDR3 runs 15 residues.

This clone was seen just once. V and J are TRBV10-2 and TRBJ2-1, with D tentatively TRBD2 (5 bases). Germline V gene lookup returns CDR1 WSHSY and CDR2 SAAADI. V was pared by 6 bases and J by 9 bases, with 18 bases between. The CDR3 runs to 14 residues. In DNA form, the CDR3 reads TGCGCCAGCAGATGGACTCAGCGAACACTTGAGCAGTTCTTC. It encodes CASRWTQRTLEQFF.

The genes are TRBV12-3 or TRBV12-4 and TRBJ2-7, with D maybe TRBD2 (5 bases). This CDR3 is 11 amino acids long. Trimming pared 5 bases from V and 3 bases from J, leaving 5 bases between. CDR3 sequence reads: CASSAGYEQYF. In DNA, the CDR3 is TGTGCCAGCAGTGCGGGCTACGAGCAGTACTTC.

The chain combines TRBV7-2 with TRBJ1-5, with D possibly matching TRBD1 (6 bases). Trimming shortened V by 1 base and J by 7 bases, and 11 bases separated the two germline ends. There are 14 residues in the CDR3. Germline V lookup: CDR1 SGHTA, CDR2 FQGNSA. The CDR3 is CASSLGQGMQPQHF. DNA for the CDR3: TGTGCCAGCAGCTTAGGGCAGGGGATGCAGCCCCAGCATTTT.

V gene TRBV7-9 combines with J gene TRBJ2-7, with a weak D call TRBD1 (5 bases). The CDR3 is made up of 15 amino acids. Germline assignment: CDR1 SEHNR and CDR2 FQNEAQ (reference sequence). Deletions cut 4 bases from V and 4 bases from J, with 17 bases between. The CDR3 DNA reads TGTGCCAGCAGCTCCCCCTATGGGCAGGGTTACGAGCAGTACTTC. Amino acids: CASSSPYGQGYEQYF.

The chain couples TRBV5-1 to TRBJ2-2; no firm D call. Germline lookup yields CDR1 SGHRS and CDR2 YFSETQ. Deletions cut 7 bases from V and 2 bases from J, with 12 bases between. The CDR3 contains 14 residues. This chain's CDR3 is CASGDQRNTGELFF. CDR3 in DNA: TGCGCCAGCGGAGACCAAAGAAACACCGGGGAGCTGTTTTTT.

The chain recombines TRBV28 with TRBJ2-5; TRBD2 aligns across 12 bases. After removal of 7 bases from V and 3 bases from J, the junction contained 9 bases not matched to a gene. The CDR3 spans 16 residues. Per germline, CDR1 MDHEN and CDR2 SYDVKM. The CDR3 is CASNPPTSGREETQYF. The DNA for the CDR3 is TGTGCCAGCAATCCCCCGACTAGCGGGAGAGAAGAGACCCAGTACTTC.

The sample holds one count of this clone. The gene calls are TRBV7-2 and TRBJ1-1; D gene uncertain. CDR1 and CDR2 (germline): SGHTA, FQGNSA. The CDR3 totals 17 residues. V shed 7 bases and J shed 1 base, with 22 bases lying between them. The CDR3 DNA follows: TGTGCCAGCACCTTTAGTATGTATAGTGTGGGGAACACTGAAGCTTTCTTT. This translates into CASTFSMYSVGNTEAFF.

This CDR3 reads CASSLEGVGIGDTEAFF. The CDR3 DNA is TGCGCCAGCAGCTTGGAAGGTGTGGGGATCGGGGACACTGAAGCTTTCTTT. The rearrangement joins TRBV5-1 to TRBJ1-1; D uncertain. Trimming left V 0 bases short and J 3 bases short, with 18 bases between. The CDR3 spans 17 residues. CDR1 and CDR2 (germline): SGHRS, YFSETQ.

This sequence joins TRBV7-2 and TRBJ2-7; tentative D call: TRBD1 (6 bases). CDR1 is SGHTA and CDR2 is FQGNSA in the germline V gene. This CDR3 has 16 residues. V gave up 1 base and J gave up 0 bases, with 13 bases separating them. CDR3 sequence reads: CASSLGPTGSSYEQYF. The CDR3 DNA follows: TGTGCCAGCAGCTTAGGTCCGACAGGTTCCTCCTACGAGCAGTACTTC.